There are many counts of the clone carrying this T cell receptor (beta chain). Its specificity is unknown. The data are from a study of glioma-infiltrating T cells. With 5 bases removed from V and 3 bases from J, the gap between germline ends came to 16 bases. CDR3 length equals 15 residues. CDR1 SGHNT and CDR2 YYREEE come from the germline V gene (reference sequence). Findings and limits, study-wide: Tissue-blood divergence was below expectation in non-neoplastic patients, above in gliomas. Only very few CDR3 sequences appeared in both tissue and blood.

Amplification of TCR alpha and beta CDR3 regions from RNA used iRepertoire nested multiplex PCR. For one-step reverse transcription and amplification, roughly 85-450 ng of tissue mRNA or PBMC total RNA was used. MiXCR, applied by TCRdb to the multiplex PCR reads, yields one record per CDR3 protein. The sample includes fewer than 200,000 distinct CDR3 sequences, over 30% of them seen just once. The rearrangement joins TRBV5-4 to TRBJ2-3; the D gene is possibly TRBD1 (6 bases). The TCR originated in a human donor with low-grade glioma or glioblastoma, undergoing nonglioma brain surgery, or in good health (not recorded which). Sequenced material: glioma tissue, nonneoplastic brain tissue, or PBMCs (not recorded which). The CDR3 sequence is CASSSNRDGTDTQYF. Here the CDR3 DNA reads TGTGCCAGCAGTTCTAACAGGGACGGAACAGATACGCAGTATTTT.